This T cell receptor (beta chain) was sequenced for a study of somatic mutations in cytotoxic T cells in rheumatoid arthritis. There are 14 residues in the CDR3. Germline values: CDR1 SEHNR, CDR2 FQNEAQ (reference sequence). TCRdb keeps only in-frame clones here, not all; method: immunoSEQ multiplex PCR. The sample lists 15,000 to 20,000 clones; around 70% were seen once. The receptor comes from a man aged 60 to 75 in good health. The sequenced material came from CD8+ T cells sorted from blood. J is TRBJ2-5 and V is TRBV7-9; weak D call: TRBD2 (6 bases). The DNA end lines up better with TRBJ2-7; the J call may be wrong. The CDR3 region has the DNA TGTGCCAGCAGCTTTGGCGGGGTACTCTACGAGCAGTACTTC. Translated: CASSFGGVLYEQYF.